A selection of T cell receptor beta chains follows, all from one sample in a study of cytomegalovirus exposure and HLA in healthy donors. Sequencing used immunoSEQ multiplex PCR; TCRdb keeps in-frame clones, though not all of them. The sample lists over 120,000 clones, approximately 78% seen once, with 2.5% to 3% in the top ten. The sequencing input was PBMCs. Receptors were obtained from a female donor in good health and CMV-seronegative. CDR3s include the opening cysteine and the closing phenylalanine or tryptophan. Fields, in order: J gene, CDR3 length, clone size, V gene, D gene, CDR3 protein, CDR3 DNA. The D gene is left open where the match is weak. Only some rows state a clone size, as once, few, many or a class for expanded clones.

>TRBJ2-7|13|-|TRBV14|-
CASSSPDSYEQYF
TGTGCCAGCAGCTCACCCGACAGCTACGAGCAGTACTTC
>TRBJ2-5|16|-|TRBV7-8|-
CASSLEGGAVVETQYF
TGTGCCAGCAGCTTAGAAGGGGGGGCGGTGGTAGAGACCCAGTACTTC
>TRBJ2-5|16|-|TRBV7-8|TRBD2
CASSNQRLASLETQYF
TGTGCCAGCAGCAACCAAAGACTAGCGAGTTTAGAGACCCAGTACTTC
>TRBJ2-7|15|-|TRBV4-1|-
CASSQGTTNSYEQYF
TGCGCCAGCAGCCAAGGGACTACAAACTCCTACGAGCAGTACTTC
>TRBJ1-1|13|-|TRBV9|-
CASSGTVNTEAFF
TGTGCCAGCAGCGGGACAGTGAACACTGAAGCTTTCTTT
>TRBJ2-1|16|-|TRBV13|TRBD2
CASSTSGRRSYNEQFF
TGTGCCAGCAGCACAAGCGGGAGAAGGTCCTACAATGAGCAGTTCTTC
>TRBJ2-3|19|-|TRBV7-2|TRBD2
CASSLARRLAGGHVDTQYF
TGTGCCAGCAGCTTAGCGCGGAGACTAGCGGGGGGGCATGTAGATACGCAGTATTTT
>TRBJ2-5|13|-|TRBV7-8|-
CASSLDSVETQYF
TGTGCCAGCAGTTTGGACAGTGTGGAGACCCAGTACTTC
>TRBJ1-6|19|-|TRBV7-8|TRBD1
CASSLAGTGGRANHSPLHF
TGTGCCAGCAGCTTAGCAGGGACAGGGGGCCGGGCGAATCATTCACCCCTCCACTTT
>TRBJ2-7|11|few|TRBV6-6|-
CASSVQGVTYF
TGTGCCAGCAGTGTACAGGGAGTGACGTACTTC
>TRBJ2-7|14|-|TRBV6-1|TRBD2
CASNIAGSSYEQYF
TGTGCCAGCAACATAGCGGGAAGCTCCTACGAGCAGTACTTC
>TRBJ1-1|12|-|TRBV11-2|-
CASRGRSTEAFF
TGTGCCAGCAGGGGGAGAAGCACTGAAGCTTTCTTT
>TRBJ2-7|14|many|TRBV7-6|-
CASSARAGGYEQYF
TGTGCCAGCAGCGCGAGAGCGGGCGGGTACGAGCAGTACTTC
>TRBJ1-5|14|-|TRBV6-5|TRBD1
CASSRTGVMQPQHF
TGTGCCAGCAGTCGTACAGGGGTAATGCAGCCCCAGCATTTT
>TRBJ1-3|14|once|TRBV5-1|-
CASSPPGAGNTIYF
TGCGCCAGCAGCCCACCCGGAGCTGGAAACACCATATATTTT
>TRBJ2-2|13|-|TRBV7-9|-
CASSRADTGELFF
TGTGCCAGCAGCAGAGCGGATACCGGGGAGCTGTTTTTT
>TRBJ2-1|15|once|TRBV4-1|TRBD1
CASSQRQGFTNEQFF
TGCGCCAGCAGCCAAAGACAGGGGTTTACCAATGAGCAGTTCTTC
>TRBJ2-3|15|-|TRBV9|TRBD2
CASSELAGYTDTQYF
TGTGCCAGCAGCGAACTAGCGGGGTATACAGATACGCAGTATTTT
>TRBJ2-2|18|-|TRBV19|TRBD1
CASSRDRELLANTGELFF
TGTGCCAGTAGCCGGGACAGGGAGCTCCTCGCGAACACCGGGGAGCTGTTTTTT
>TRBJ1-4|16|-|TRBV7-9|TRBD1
CASSSPGTGGNEKLFF
TGTGCCAGCAGCTCCCCCGGGACAGGGGGTAATGAAAAACTGTTTTTT
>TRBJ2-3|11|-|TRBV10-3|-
CAISPSDTQYF
TGTGCCATCAGTCCCTCAGATACGCAGTATTTT
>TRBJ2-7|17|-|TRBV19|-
CASSARQSNIGSYEQYF
TGTGCCAGTAGTGCGCGACAGTCAAACATCGGGTCCTACGAGCAGTACTTC
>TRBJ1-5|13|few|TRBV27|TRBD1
CASSPDRGQPQHF
TGTGCCAGCAGTCCCGACAGGGGTCAGCCCCAGCATTTT
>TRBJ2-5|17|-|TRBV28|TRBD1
CASSDLQGARYQETQYF
TGTGCCAGCAGTGATCTCCAGGGGGCTAGGTACCAAGAGACCCAGTACTTC
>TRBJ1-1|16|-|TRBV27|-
CASSLWGASAYAEAFF
TGTGCCAGCAGTTTATGGGGAGCATCGGCCTATGCTGAAGCTTTCTTT
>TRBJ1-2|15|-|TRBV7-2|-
CASSPGGFRASGYTF
TGTGCCAGCAGCCCTGGGGGGTTTAGGGCGAGCGGCTACACCTTC
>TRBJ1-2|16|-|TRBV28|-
CAAGPLQGKRNYGYTF
TGTGCCGCGGGCCCTCTACAGGGTAAAAGGAACTATGGCTACACCTTC
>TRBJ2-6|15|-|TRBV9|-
CASSFATPGANVLTF
TGTGCCAGCAGCTTCGCGACTCCTGGGGCCAACGTCCTGACTTTC
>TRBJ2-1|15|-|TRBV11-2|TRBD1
CASSLGDRGEYEQFF
TGTGCCAGCAGCTTAGGGGACAGGGGTGAGTATGAGCAGTTCTTC
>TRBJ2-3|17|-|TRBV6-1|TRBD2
CASSVLAGGPGTDTQYF
TGTGCCAGCAGTGTACTAGCGGGGGGGCCGGGCACAGATACGCAGTATTTT
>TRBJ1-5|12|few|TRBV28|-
CASQAINQPQHF
TGTGCCAGTCAGGCGATCAATCAGCCCCAGCATTTT
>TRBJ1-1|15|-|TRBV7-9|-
CSSSLSTGPNTEAFF
TGTTCCAGCAGCTTATCGACAGGACCAAACACTGAAGCTTTCTTT